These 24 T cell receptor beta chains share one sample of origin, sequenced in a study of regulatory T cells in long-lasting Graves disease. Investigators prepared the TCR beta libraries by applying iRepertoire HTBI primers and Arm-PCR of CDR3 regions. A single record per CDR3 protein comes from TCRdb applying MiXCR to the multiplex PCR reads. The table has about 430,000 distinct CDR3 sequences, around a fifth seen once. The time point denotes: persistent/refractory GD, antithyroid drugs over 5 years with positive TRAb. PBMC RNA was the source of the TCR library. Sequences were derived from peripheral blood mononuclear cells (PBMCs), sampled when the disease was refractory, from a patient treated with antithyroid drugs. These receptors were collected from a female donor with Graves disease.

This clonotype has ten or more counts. CDR3 sequence reads: CASTLLVLYEQYF. Here the CDR3 DNA reads TGTGCCAGCACCCTACTAGTCCTCTACGAGCAGTACTTC. The rearrangement links TRBV2 to TRBJ2-7; possibly TRBD2 for D (5 bases). V lost 7 bases and J lost 3, with 13 bases in between. This CDR3 is built from 13 residues. Per germline, CDR1 SNHLY and CDR2 FYNNEI.

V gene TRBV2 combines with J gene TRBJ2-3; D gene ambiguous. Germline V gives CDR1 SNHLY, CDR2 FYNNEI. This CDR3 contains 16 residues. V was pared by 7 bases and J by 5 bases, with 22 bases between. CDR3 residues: CASTESSGRSGDTQYF. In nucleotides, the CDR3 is TGTGCCAGCACCGAGTCATCCGGACGCTCGGGAGATACGCAGTATTTT.

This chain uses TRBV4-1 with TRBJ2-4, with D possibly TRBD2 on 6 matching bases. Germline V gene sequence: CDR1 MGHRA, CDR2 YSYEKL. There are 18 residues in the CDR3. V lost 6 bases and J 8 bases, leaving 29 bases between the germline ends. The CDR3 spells CASSPLLVGGGVGDIQYF. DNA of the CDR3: TGCGCCAGCAGTCCACTGCTTGTGGGGGGAGGTGTTGGAGACATTCAGTACTTC.

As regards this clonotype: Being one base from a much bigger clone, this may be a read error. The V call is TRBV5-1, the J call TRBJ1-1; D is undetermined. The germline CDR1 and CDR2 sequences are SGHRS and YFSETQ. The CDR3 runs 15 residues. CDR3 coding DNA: TGCGTCAGCAGCGGGTCGTCACAGCTGAACACTGAAGCTTTCTTT. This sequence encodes CVSSGSSQLNTEAFF. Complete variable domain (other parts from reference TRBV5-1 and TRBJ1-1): KAGVTQTPRYLIKTRGQQVTLSCSPISGHRSVSWYQQTPGQGLQFLFEYFSETQRNKGNFPGRFSGRQFSNSRSEMNVSTLELGDSALYLCVSSGSSQLNTEAFFGQGTRLTVV.

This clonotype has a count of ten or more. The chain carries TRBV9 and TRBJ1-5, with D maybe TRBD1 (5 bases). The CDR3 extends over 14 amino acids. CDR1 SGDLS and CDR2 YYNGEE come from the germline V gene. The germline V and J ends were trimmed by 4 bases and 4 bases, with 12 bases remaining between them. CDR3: CASSFRDSNQPQHF. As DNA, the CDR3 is TGTGCCAGCAGCTTCCGAGACAGTAATCAGCCCCAGCATTTT.

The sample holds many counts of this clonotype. The CDR3 loop reads CASSLTGGNIQYF. CDR3 bases: TGTGCCAGCAGCCTAACAGGGGGGAACATTCAGTACTTC. J is TRBJ2-4 and V is TRBV28; the match to TRBD1 covers 8 bases. Germline V gene lookup returns CDR1 MDHEN and CDR2 SYDVKM. Losses at the gene ends were 6 bases for V and 7 bases for J; bases not matched to a gene: 5. This CDR3 has 13 residues.

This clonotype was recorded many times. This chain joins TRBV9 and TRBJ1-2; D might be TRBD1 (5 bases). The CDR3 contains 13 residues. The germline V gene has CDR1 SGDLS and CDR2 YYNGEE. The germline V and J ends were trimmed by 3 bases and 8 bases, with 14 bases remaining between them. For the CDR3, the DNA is TGTGCCAGCAGCGAGGAGGCAGGGAGAGGCTACACCTTC. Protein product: CASSEEAGRGYTF.

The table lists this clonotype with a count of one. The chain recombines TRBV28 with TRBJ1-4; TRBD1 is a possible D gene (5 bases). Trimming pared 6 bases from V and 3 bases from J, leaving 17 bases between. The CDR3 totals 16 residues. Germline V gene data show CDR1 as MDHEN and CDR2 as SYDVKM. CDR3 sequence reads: CASRSDWGSANEKLFF. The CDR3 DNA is TGTGCCAGCAGAAGTGATTGGGGGTCGGCTAATGAAAAACTGTTTTTT.

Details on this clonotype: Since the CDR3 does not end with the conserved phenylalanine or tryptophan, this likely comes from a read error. CDR3 nucleotide sequence: TGTGCCTGGAGTGTTGGCGGGAACTACGAGCAGTACCTC. It specifies CAWSVGGNYEQYL. The rearrangement joins TRBV30 to TRBJ2-7; weak D call: TRBD2 (6 bases). The germline V and J ends were trimmed by 0 bases and 3 bases, with 9 bases remaining between them. Germline V gives CDR1 GTSNPN, CDR2 SVGIG (reference sequence). The CDR3 loop spans 13 amino acids.

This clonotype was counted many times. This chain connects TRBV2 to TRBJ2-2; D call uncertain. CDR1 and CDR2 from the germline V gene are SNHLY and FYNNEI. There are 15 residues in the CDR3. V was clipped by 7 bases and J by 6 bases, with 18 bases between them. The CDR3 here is CASNIDTRAAGELFF. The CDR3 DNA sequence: TGTGCCAGCAACATCGACACAAGGGCGGCCGGGGAGCTGTTTTTT. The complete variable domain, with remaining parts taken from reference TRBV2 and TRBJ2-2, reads EPEVTQTPSHQVTQMGQEVILRCVPISNHLYFYWYRQILGQKVEFLVSFYNNEISEKSEIFDDQFSVERPDGSNFTLKIRSTKLEDSAMYFCASNIDTRAAGELFFGEGSRLTVL.

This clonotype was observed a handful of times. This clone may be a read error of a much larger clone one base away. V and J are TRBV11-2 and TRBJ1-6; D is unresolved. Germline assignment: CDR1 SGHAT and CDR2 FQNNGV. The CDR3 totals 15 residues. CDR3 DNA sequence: TGTGCCAACAGCTTCCGACCCTTCGGGAATTCACCCCTCCACTTT. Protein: CANSFRPFGNSPLHF.

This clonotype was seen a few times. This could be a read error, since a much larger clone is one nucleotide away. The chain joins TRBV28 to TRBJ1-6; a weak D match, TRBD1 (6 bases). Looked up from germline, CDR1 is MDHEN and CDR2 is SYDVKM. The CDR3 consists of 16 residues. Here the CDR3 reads CAGSLDTGQYNSPLHF. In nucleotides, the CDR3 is TGTGCCGGCAGTCTTGATACGGGACAATATAATTCACCCCTCCACTTT.

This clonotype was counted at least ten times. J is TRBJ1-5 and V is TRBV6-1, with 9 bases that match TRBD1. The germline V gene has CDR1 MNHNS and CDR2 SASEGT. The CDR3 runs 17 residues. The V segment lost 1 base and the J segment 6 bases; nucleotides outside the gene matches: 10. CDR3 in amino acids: CASSEEGQGLRTQPQHF. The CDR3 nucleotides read TGTGCCAGCAGTGAAGAGGGACAGGGTTTGAGAACTCAGCCCCAGCATTTT.

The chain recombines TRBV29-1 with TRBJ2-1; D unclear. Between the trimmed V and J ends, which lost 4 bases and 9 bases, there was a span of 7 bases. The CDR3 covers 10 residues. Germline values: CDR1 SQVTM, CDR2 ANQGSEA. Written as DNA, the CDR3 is TGCAGCGTTGTCCGTGCTGAGCAGTTCTTC. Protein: CSVVRAEQFF.

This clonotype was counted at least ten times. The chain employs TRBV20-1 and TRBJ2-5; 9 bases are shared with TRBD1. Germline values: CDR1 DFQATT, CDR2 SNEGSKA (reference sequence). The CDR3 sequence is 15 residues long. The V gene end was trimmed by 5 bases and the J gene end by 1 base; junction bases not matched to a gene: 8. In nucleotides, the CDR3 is TGCAGTGCTCGGACAGGGGTGGAGAGCCAAGAGACCCAGTACTTC. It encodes CSARTGVESQETQYF.

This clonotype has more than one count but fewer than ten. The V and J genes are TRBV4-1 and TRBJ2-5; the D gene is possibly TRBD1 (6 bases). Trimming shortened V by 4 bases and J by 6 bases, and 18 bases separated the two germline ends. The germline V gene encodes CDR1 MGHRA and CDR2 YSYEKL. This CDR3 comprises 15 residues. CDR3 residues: CASSPTTGLMQTQYF. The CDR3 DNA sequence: TGCGCCAGCAGCCCCACGACAGGACTTATGCAGACCCAGTACTTC.

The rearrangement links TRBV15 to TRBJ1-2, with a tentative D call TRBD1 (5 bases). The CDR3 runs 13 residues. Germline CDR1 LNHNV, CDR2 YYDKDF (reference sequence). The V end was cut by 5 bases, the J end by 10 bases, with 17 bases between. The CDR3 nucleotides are TGTGCCACCAGCTGGGGCCGGGAAAAAGCCTACACCTTC. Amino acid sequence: CATSWGREKAYTF. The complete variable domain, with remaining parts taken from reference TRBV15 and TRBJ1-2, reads DAMVIQNPRYQVTQFGKPVTLSCSQTLNHNVMYWYQQKSSQAPKLLFHYYDKDFNNEADTPDNFQSRRPNTSFCFLDIRSPGLGDTAMYLCATSWGREKAYTFGSGTRLTVV.

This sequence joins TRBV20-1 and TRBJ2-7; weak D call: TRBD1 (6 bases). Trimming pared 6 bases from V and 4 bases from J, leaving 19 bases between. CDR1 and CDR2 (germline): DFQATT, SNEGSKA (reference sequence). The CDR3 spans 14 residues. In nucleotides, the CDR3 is TGCAGTGCCCTCCCGGACAGCAAACCTTACGAGCAGTACTTC. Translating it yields CSALPDSKPYEQYF.

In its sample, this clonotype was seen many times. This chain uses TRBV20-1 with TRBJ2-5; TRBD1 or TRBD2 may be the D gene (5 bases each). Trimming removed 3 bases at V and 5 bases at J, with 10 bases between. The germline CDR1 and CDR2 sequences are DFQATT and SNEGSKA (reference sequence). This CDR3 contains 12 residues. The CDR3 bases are TGCAGTGCTAGGAGGGACCTCGAGACCCAGTACTTC. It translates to CSARRDLETQYF.

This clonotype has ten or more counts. The CDR3 coding sequence is TGCAGCGTTGAAGCGGCAGGCCCCTATGGCTACACCTTC. It specifies CSVEAAGPYGYTF. V usage is TRBV29-1 and J usage is TRBJ1-2, with D unclear. The V end lost 1 base, the J end lost 4 bases, and 10 bases lay between the germline ends. CDR1 and CDR2 from the germline V gene are SQVTM and ANQGSEA. The CDR3 has 13 residues.

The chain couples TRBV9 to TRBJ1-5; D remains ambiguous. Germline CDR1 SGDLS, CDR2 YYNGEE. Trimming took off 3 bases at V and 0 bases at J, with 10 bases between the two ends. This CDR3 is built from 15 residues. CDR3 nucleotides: TGTGCCAGCAGCGCCGGACGGCATAGCAATCAGCCCCAGCATTTT. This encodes CASSAGRHSNQPQHF.

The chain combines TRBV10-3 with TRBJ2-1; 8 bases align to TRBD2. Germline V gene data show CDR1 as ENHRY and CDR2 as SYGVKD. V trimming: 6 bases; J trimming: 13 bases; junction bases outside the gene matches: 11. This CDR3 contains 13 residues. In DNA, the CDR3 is TGTGCCATCAGGGACCGGGAGGGATCGGACCAGTTCTTC. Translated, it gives CAIRDREGSDQFF.

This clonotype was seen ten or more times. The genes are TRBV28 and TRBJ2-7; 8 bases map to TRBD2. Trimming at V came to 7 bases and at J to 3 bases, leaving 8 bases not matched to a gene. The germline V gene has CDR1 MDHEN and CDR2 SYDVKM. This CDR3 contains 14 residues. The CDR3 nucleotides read TGTGCCAGCACCGGGGGGGGGGTCAGCTACGAGCAGTACTTC. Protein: CASTGGGVSYEQYF.

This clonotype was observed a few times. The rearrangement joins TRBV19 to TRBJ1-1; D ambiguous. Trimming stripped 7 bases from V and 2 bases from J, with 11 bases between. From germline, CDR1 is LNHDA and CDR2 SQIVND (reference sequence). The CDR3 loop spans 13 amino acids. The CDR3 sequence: CASNMGSNTEAFF. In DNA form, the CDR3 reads TGTGCCAGTAATATGGGGTCCAACACTGAAGCTTTCTTT.